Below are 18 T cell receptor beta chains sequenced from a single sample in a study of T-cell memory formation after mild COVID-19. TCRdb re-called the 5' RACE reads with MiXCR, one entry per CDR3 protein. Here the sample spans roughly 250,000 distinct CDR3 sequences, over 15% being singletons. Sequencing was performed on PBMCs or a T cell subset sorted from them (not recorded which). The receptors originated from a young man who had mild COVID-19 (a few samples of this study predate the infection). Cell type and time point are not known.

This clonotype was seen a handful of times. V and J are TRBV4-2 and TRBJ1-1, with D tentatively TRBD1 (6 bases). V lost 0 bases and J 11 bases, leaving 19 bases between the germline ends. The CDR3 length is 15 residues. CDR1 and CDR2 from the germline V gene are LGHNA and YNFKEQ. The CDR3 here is CASSQETGTKFRAFF. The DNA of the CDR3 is TGTGCCAGCAGCCAAGAAACCGGGACAAAATTTAGGGCTTTCTTT.

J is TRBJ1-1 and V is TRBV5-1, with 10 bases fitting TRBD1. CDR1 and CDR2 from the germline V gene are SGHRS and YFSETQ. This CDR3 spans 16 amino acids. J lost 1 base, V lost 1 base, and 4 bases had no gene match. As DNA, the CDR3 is TGCGCCAGCAGCTTGCTCGGGACAGGGGCGAACACTGAAGCTTTCTTT. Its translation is CASSLLGTGANTEAFF.

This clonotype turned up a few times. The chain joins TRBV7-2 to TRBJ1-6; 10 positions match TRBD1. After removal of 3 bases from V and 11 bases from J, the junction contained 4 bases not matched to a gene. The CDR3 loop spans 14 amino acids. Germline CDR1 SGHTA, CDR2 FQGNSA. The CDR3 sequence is CASSFTGQGTPLHF. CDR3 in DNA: TGTGCCAGCAGCTTTACGGGACAGGGGACACCCCTCCACTTT.

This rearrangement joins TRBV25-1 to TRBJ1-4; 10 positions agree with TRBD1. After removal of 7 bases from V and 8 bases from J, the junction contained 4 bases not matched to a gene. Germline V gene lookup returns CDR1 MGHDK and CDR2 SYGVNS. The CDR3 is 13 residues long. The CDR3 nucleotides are TGTGCCAGCACCGGGACAGGGGTGGAAAAACTGTTTTTT. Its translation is CASTGTGVEKLFF.

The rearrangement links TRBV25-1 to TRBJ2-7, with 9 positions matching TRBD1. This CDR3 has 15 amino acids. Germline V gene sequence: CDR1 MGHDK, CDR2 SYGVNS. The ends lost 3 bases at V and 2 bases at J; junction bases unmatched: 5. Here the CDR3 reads CASSDHGDRAYEQYF. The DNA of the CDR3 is TGTGCCAGCAGTGATCATGGGGACAGGGCCTACGAGCAGTACTTC.

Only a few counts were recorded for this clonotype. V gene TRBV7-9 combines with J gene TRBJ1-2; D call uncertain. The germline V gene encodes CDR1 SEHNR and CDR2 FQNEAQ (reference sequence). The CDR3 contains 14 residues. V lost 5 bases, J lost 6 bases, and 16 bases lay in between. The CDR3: CASSAARGLHGYTF. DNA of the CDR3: TGTGCCAGCAGCGCAGCCCGGGGTCTCCATGGCTACACCTTC.

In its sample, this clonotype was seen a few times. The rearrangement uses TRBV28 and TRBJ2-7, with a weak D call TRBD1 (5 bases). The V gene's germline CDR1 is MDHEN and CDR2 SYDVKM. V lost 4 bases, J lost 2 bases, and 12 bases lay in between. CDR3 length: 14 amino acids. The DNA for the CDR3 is TGTGCCAGCAGTTCCCCGACAGCGCCCTACGAGCAGTACGTC. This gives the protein CASSSPTAPYEQYV.

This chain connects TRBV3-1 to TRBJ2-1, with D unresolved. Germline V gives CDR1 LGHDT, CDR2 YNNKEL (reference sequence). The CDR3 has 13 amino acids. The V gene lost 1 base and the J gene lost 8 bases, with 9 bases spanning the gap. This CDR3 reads CASSQVSAHEQFF. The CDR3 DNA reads TGTGCCAGCAGCCAAGTGTCGGCGCATGAGCAGTTCTTC.

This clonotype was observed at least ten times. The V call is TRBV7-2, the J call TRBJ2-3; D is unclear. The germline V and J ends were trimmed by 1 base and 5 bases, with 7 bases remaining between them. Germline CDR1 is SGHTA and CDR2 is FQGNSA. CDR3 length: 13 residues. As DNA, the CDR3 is TGTGCCAGCAGCTTAGACAGAGAAGATACGCAGTATTTT. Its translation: CASSLDREDTQYF.

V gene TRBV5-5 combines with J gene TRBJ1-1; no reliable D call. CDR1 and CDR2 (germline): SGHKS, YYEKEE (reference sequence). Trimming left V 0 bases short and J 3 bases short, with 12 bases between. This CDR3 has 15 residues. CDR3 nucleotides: TGTGCCAGCAGCTTGGCTGGGGTCTGGGACACTGAAGCTTTCTTT. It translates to CASSLAGVWDTEAFF.

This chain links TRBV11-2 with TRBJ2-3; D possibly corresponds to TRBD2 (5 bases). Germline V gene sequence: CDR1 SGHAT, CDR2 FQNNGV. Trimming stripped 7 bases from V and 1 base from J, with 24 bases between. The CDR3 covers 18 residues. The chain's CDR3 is CASTTLSVRPSRTDTQYF. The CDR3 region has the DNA TGTGCCAGCACTACTCTTAGCGTTCGACCCTCCCGCACAGATACGCAGTATTTT.

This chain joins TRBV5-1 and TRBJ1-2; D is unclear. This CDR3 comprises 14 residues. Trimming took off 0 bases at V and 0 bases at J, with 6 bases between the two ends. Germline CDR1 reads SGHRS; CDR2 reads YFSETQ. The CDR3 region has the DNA TGCGCCAGCAGCTTGGAGCCAGCTAACTATGGCTACACCTTC. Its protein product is CASSLEPANYGYTF.

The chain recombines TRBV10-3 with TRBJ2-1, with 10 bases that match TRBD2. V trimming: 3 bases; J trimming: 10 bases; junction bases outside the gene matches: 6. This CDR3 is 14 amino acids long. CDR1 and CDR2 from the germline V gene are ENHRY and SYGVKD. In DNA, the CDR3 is TGTGCCATCAGTGACAAGCGGGGGGGCTTGGAGCAGTTCTTC. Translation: CAISDKRGGLEQFF.

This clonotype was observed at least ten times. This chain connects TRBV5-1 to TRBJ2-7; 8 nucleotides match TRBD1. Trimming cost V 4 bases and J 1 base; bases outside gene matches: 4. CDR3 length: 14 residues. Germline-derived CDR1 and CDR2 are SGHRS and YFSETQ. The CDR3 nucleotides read TGCGCCAGCAGCCCAGGACAGGGTTCCTACGAGCAGTACTTC. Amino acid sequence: CASSPGQGSYEQYF. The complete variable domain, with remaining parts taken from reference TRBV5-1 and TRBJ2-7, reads KAGVTQTPRYLIKTRGQQVTLSCSPISGHRSVSWYQQTPGQGLQFLFEYFSETQRNKGNFPGRFSGRQFSNSRSEMNVSTLELGDSALYLCASSPGQGSYEQYFGPGTRLTVT.

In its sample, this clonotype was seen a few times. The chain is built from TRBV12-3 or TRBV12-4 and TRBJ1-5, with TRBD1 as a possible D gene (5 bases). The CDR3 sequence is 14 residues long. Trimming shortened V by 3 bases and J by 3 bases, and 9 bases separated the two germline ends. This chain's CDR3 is CASSLTESNQPQHF. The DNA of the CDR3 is TGTGCCAGCAGTTTGACAGAGTCCAATCAGCCCCAGCATTTT.

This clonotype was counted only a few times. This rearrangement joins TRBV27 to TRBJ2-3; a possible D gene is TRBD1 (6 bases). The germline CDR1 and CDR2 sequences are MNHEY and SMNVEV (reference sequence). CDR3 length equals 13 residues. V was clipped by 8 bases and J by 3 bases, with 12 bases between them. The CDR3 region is CASCRRGTDTQYF. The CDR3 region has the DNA TGTGCCAGCTGTAGAAGGGGGACAGATACGCAGTATTTT.

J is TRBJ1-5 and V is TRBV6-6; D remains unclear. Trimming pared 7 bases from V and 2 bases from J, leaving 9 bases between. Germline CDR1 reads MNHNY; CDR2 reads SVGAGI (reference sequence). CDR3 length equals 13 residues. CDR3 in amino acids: CASTLDGNQPQHF. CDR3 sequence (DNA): TGTGCCAGCACCCTGGACGGCAATCAGCCCCAGCATTTT.

The CDR3 reads CAISEAVPGELFF. The CDR3 DNA sequence: TGTGCCATCAGTGAAGCTGTCCCCGGGGAGCTGTTTTTT. This rearrangement joins TRBV10-3 to TRBJ2-2; D uncertain. CDR1 is ENHRY, CDR2 SYGVKD, per germline. The CDR3 totals 13 residues. V gave up 3 bases and J gave up 6 bases, with 8 bases separating them.